These T cell receptor beta chains were read from a single sample in a study of shared clonotypes between healthy human individuals. The protocol was immunoSEQ multiplex PCR, while the TCRdb copy is restricted to in-frame clones and leaves out a portion. In the table there are hundreds of thousands of clones, roughly 70% of which are singletons. Sample: memory CD4+ T cells sorted from blood. These receptors were taken from a woman aged 25-40 years in good health. Each CDR3 is given without its conserved first and last residue. Some rows mark clone size as missing; the rest say once, few, many or name a class of expanded clone.

cdr3_length: 15; v_call: TRBV6-1; j_call: TRBJ2-2; clone_size: -; cdr3_aa: ASSGASGSLVTGELF
cdr3_length: 11; v_call: TRBV28; j_call: TRBJ1-2; clone_size: -; cdr3_aa: ASNKYRDYGYT
cdr3_length: 14; v_call: TRBV5-1; j_call: TRBJ2-3; clone_size: -; cdr3_aa: ASSPGLAGEVDTQY
cdr3_length: 13; v_call: TRBV10-3; j_call: TRBJ2-1; clone_size: -; cdr3_aa: AISGLAGGYNEQF
cdr3_length: 11; v_call: TRBV5-1; j_call: TRBJ1-2; clone_size: -; cdr3_aa: ASSLQGSGGYT
cdr3_length: 13; v_call: TRBV9; j_call: TRBJ1-6; clone_size: -; cdr3_aa: ASSVGSSYNSPLH
cdr3_length: 14; v_call: TRBV11-2; j_call: TRBJ2-5; clone_size: -; cdr3_aa: ASSFRTGMGEETQY
cdr3_length: 13; v_call: TRBV27; j_call: TRBJ2-3; clone_size: -; cdr3_aa: ASSARTGITDTQY
cdr3_length: 13; v_call: TRBV5-1; j_call: TRBJ2-2; clone_size: -; cdr3_aa: ASSLQGAISGELF
cdr3_length: 13; v_call: TRBV30; j_call: TRBJ2-5; clone_size: -; cdr3_aa: AWSPRQANQETQY
cdr3_length: 12; v_call: TRBV28; j_call: TRBJ2-2; clone_size: few; cdr3_aa: ASRGDRSTGELF
cdr3_length: 13; v_call: TRBV29-1; j_call: TRBJ1-1; clone_size: once; cdr3_aa: SVGGQTTLNTEAF
cdr3_length: 12; v_call: TRBV7-2; j_call: TRBJ2-3; clone_size: few; cdr3_aa: ASSLDYHTDTQY
cdr3_length: 14; v_call: TRBV15; j_call: TRBJ2-3; clone_size: -; cdr3_aa: ATSREKQGATDTQY
cdr3_length: 11; v_call: TRBV29-1; j_call: TRBJ1-2; clone_size: -; cdr3_aa: SVDGTGGYGYT
cdr3_length: 11; v_call: TRBV10-3; j_call: TRBJ2-7; clone_size: -; cdr3_aa: AISEGGEYEQY
cdr3_length: 12; v_call: TRBV5-6; j_call: TRBJ2-7; clone_size: -; cdr3_aa: ASSLAAGVYEQY
cdr3_length: 13; v_call: TRBV10-3; j_call: TRBJ2-1; clone_size: once; cdr3_aa: AISGMTSGDNEQF
cdr3_length: 16; v_call: TRBV7-2; j_call: TRBJ1-2; clone_size: few; cdr3_aa: ASSLVVTGGEGGYGYT
cdr3_length: 14; v_call: TRBV7-9; j_call: TRBJ2-1; clone_size: -; cdr3_aa: ASSFYQVGRDNEQF
cdr3_length: 14; v_call: TRBV11-2; j_call: TRBJ2-7; clone_size: -; cdr3_aa: ASSLGRGTSGYEQY
cdr3_length: 10; v_call: TRBV6-4; j_call: TRBJ2-2; clone_size: -; cdr3_aa: ASRDSTGELF
cdr3_length: 12; v_call: TRBV10-2; j_call: TRBJ2-5; clone_size: few; cdr3_aa: ATRTSGGQETQY
cdr3_length: 12; v_call: TRBV7-9; j_call: TRBJ1-4; clone_size: -; cdr3_aa: ASSPGQGNEKLF
cdr3_length: 13; v_call: TRBV6-1; j_call: TRBJ2-1; clone_size: few; cdr3_aa: ASSLSEGSYNEQF
cdr3_length: 11; v_call: TRBV18; j_call: TRBJ2-1; clone_size: few; cdr3_aa: ASSPGEWDEQF
cdr3_length: 13; v_call: TRBV4-1; j_call: TRBJ2-5; clone_size: -; cdr3_aa: ASSSQQADQETQY
cdr3_length: 13; v_call: TRBV5-1; j_call: TRBJ2-3; clone_size: many; cdr3_aa: ASSLANPMTDTQY
cdr3_length: 13; v_call: TRBV28; j_call: TRBJ1-3; clone_size: -; cdr3_aa: ASSLAPGAGNTIY
cdr3_length: 11; v_call: TRBV21-1; j_call: TRBJ2-5; clone_size: -; cdr3_aa: ASTGTSGETQY
cdr3_length: 14; v_call: TRBV6-5; j_call: TRBJ2-2; clone_size: -; cdr3_aa: ASGSFADANTGELF
cdr3_length: 13; v_call: TRBV27; j_call: TRBJ1-6; clone_size: -; cdr3_aa: ASKRGQEHNSPLH
cdr3_length: 11; v_call: TRBV11-3; j_call: TRBJ2-7; clone_size: -; cdr3_aa: ASSSPGASEQY
cdr3_length: 11; v_call: TRBV5-6; j_call: TRBJ2-7; clone_size: -; cdr3_aa: ASSLEGGGEQY
cdr3_length: 12; v_call: TRBV18; j_call: TRBJ2-7; clone_size: -; cdr3_aa: ASSPQTGGYEQY
cdr3_length: 11; v_call: TRBV10-3; j_call: TRBJ1-5; clone_size: many; cdr3_aa: AISEGGDQPQH
cdr3_length: 16; v_call: TRBV12-5; j_call: TRBJ2-2; clone_size: few; cdr3_aa: ASGLRGLGDANTGELF
cdr3_length: 14; v_call: TRBV2; j_call: TRBJ1-5; clone_size: few; cdr3_aa: ASSRGQGVLNQPQH
cdr3_length: 9; v_call: TRBV7-9; j_call: TRBJ1-2; clone_size: -; cdr3_aa: ASSHSYGYT
cdr3_length: 16; v_call: TRBV9; j_call: TRBJ2-7; clone_size: once; cdr3_aa: ASSVEGGSIMSFGEQY
cdr3_length: 9; v_call: TRBV28; j_call: TRBJ2-7; clone_size: -; cdr3_aa: ASSQRYEQY
cdr3_length: 14; v_call: TRBV5-1; j_call: TRBJ1-2; clone_size: -; cdr3_aa: ASSLAPGNLNYGYT
cdr3_length: 11; v_call: TRBV7-8; j_call: TRBJ1-2; clone_size: -; cdr3_aa: ASSLGRAYGYT
cdr3_length: 10; v_call: TRBV28; j_call: TRBJ1-4; clone_size: -; cdr3_aa: ASSLRDEKLF
cdr3_length: 13; v_call: TRBV7-2; j_call: TRBJ2-7; clone_size: -; cdr3_aa: ASSYTGTYEGEQY
cdr3_length: 14; v_call: TRBV14; j_call: TRBJ1-1; clone_size: -; cdr3_aa: ASSQRHGTANTEAF
cdr3_length: 13; v_call: TRBV5-1; j_call: TRBJ2-7; clone_size: many; cdr3_aa: ASSNLAGETYEQY
cdr3_length: 12; v_call: TRBV18; j_call: TRBJ1-4; clone_size: -; cdr3_aa: ASSPGTANEKLF
cdr3_length: 13; v_call: TRBV11-2; j_call: TRBJ2-7; clone_size: -; cdr3_aa: ASSRLQRGPYEQY
cdr3_length: 13; v_call: TRBV4-1; j_call: TRBJ2-5; clone_size: -; cdr3_aa: ASSQDARDAGTQY
cdr3_length: 13; v_call: TRBV6-1; j_call: TRBJ2-1; clone_size: many; cdr3_aa: ASSSGGGSIGEQF
cdr3_length: 12; v_call: TRBV6-4; j_call: TRBJ1-1; clone_size: -; cdr3_aa: ASTSQEGGTEAF
cdr3_length: 14; v_call: TRBV11-3; j_call: TRBJ2-1; clone_size: -; cdr3_aa: ASSLEVGQGPHEQF
cdr3_length: 14; v_call: TRBV27; j_call: TRBJ2-7; clone_size: once; cdr3_aa: ASSSIRDSITYEQY
cdr3_length: 14; v_call: TRBV11-2; j_call: TRBJ2-7; clone_size: once; cdr3_aa: ASSLDWTIKSYEQY